A single sample gave rise to the 24 T cell receptor beta chains below, sequenced in a study of blood T cell repertoires in COVID-19. Sequenced by immunoSEQ multiplex PCR; TCRdb stores in-frame clones only, minus some. The sample shows 70,000 to 80,000 clones, 85% to 95% of them seen only once. Sequenced input: peripheral blood. Receptor source: a woman aged 55-70 years with active COVID-19.

The rearrangement joins TRBV18 to TRBJ2-3, with a weak D call TRBD2 (5 bases). Trimming left V 5 bases short and J 2 bases short, with 14 bases between. This CDR3 is built from 15 residues. The germline CDR1 and CDR2 sequences are KGHSH and LQKENI. The CDR3 reads CASSGSSTYTDTQYF. The DNA for the CDR3 is TGTGCCAGCTCAGGTTCTAGCACTTACACAGATACGCAGTATTTT.

The chain combines TRBV10-3 with TRBJ2-7; tentatively, D is TRBD1 (5 bases). The CDR3 length is 12 residues. Germline V gene lookup returns CDR1 ENHRY and CDR2 SYGVKD. The germline V and J ends were trimmed by 2 bases and 6 bases, with 8 bases remaining between them. The CDR3 region is CAISEAGFEQYF. Here the CDR3 DNA reads TGTGCCATCAGTGAGGCAGGGTTCGAGCAGTACTTC.

This chain joins TRBV6-5 and TRBJ2-1; weak D call: TRBD1 (5 bases). This CDR3 has 15 amino acids. Germline CDR1 reads MNHEY; CDR2 reads SVGAGI. CDR3 protein: CANKAIGAGYNEQFF. In DNA form, the CDR3 reads TGTGCGAACAAAGCCATTGGGGCAGGATACAATGAGCAGTTCTTC.

The chain combines TRBV14 with TRBJ2-7; 9 bases line up with TRBD2. V was clipped by 6 bases and J by 1 base; unmatched bases: 7. CDR1 is SGHDN and CDR2 is FVKESK in the germline V gene. The CDR3 consists of 15 residues. The CDR3 region has the DNA TGTGCCAGCAGTCATAGCGGGAGAGGGTCCTACGAGCAGTACTTC. Its protein is CASSHSGRGSYEQYF.

The chain joins TRBV5-6 to TRBJ1-6; TRBD1 matches 7 bases. The CDR3 is 17 residues long. Trimming took 4 bases from V and 6 from J; bases not matched to a gene: 13. The germline V gene encodes CDR1 SGHDT and CDR2 YYEEEE. Here the CDR3 reads CASSRYRTTGTNSPLHF. The CDR3 nucleotides are TGTGCCAGCAGCCGCTACCGTACGACAGGGACTAATTCACCCCTCCACTTT.

In regard to this clone: One junction end does not reproduce the germline sequence, and a read error may be involved. V gene TRBV7-6 combines with J gene TRBJ2-2; a weak D match, TRBD2 (5 bases). Per germline, CDR1 SGHVS and CDR2 FNYEAQ. The CDR3 extends over 16 amino acids. The CDR3 DNA follows: TGTGCCAGCAGCCTAGCCCCCGGTAGCGACACCGGGGAGCTGTTTTTT. It encodes CASSLAPGSDTGELFF.

The genes are TRBV28 and TRBJ1-5, with D perhaps TRBD1 (6 bases). The germline V gene encodes CDR1 MDHEN and CDR2 SYDVKM. This CDR3 contains 13 residues. Trimming cost V 6 bases and J 5 bases, with 11 bases left between them. The CDR3 sequence is CASSPYRDQPQHF. CDR3 in DNA: TGTGCCAGCAGCCCTTACAGGGATCAGCCCCAGCATTTT.

This clone was counted only a few times. V and J are TRBV28 and TRBJ1-5; perhaps TRBD1 as D (5 bases). This CDR3 has 15 residues. The germline gives CDR1 MDHEN, CDR2 SYDVKM. V shed 8 bases and J shed 0 bases, with 14 bases lying between them. The CDR3: CASSYGGPSNQPQHF. The DNA for the CDR3 is TGTGCCAGCTCTTACGGGGGACCTAGCAATCAGCCCCAGCATTTT.

The rearrangement links TRBV19 to TRBJ1-4, with 8 nucleotides matching TRBD1. This CDR3 is built from 15 residues. CDR1 is LNHDA and CDR2 is SQIVND in the germline V gene (reference sequence). V was clipped by 2 bases and J by 7 bases; unmatched bases: 6. This chain's CDR3 is CASSIMSGGIEKLFF. The CDR3 bases are TGTGCCAGTAGTATAATGTCAGGGGGCATTGAAAAACTGTTTTTT.

The chain couples TRBV19 to TRBJ2-7; TRBD2 agrees at 13 bases. V trimming: 5 bases; J trimming: 6 bases; junction bases outside the gene matches: 7. CDR1 LNHDA and CDR2 SQIVND come from the germline V gene (reference sequence). This CDR3 is built from 15 residues. The CDR3 here is CASSVGTSGTGEQYF. In DNA form, the CDR3 reads TGTGCCAGTAGTGTGGGGACTAGCGGGACGGGCGAGCAGTACTTC.

This rearrangement joins TRBV6-1 to TRBJ1-4; D ambiguous. There are 12 residues in the CDR3. Germline V gene lookup returns CDR1 MNHNS and CDR2 SASEGT. V was cut by 0 bases and J by 7 bases, with 3 bases left in between. The CDR3 bases are TGTGCCAGCAGTGAAGCCTTTGAAAAACTGTTTTTT. As protein: CASSEAFEKLFF.

The V call is TRBV7-9, the J call TRBJ1-1; TRBD1 matches at 8 bases. J gave up 12 bases and V 4 bases, and 7 bases lay outside the gene matches. From germline, CDR1 is SEHNR and CDR2 FQNEAQ (reference sequence). The CDR3 is made up of 12 amino acids. DNA for the CDR3: TGTGCCAGCAGCTATAACCAGGGGGCGTCTTTCTTT. Its translation is CASSYNQGASFF.

The chain combines TRBV6-5 with TRBJ2-5; perhaps TRBD2 as D (7 bases). CDR3 size: 14 residues. The V gene's germline CDR1 is MNHEY and CDR2 SVGAGI. V dropped 9 bases and J dropped 4 bases, with 18 bases sitting between them. In nucleotides, the CDR3 is TGTGCCAGTTGCGGCGGGGGCAGCCTAGAGACCCAGTACTTC. Protein product: CASCGGGSLETQYF.

This rearrangement joins TRBV6-1 to TRBJ1-2; D is undetermined. Per the germline V gene, CDR1 is MNHNS and CDR2 is SASEGT. This CDR3 is 14 amino acids long. Trimming cost V 1 base and J 1 base, with 7 bases left between them. The CDR3 loop reads CASSEGYINYGYTF. The CDR3, as DNA: TGTGCCAGCAGTGAAGGTTACATTAACTATGGCTACACCTTC.

The chain is built from TRBV27 and TRBJ1-1; D not resolved. The CDR3 is 13 amino acids. Germline assignment: CDR1 MNHEY and CDR2 SMNVEV (reference sequence). Trimming cost V 5 bases and J 1 base, with 8 bases left between them. CDR3 region: CASSPEGNTEAFF. For the CDR3, the DNA is TGTGCCAGCAGTCCCGAGGGGAACACTGAAGCTTTCTTT.

The chain couples TRBV5-1 to TRBJ1-1; possible D gene TRBD1, 6 bases. The CDR3 is 13 amino acids. Germline V gene sequence: CDR1 SGHRS, CDR2 YFSETQ. V gave up 4 bases and J gave up 6 bases, with 13 bases separating them. CDR3 amino acids: CASSNMGAAEAFF. The CDR3 DNA follows: TGCGCCAGCAGCAACATGGGGGCCGCTGAAGCTTTCTTT. The entire variable domain, with the rest obtained from reference TRBV5-1 and TRBJ1-1, is as follows: KAGVTQTPRYLIKTRGQQVTLSCSPISGHRSVSWYQQTPGQGLQFLFEYFSETQRNKGNFPGRFSGRQFSNSRSEMNVSTLELGDSALYLCASSNMGAAEAFFGQGTRLTVV.

The V gene is TRBV28, the J gene TRBJ1-4, with 9 nucleotides matching TRBD1. Looked up from germline, CDR1 is MDHEN and CDR2 is SYDVKM. J gave up 5 bases and V 5 bases, and 6 bases lay outside the gene matches. This CDR3 region has 15 residues. The CDR3 DNA follows: TGTGCCAGCAGTGGGACCGGGACAGGGAATGAAAAACTGTTTTTT. Its translation: CASSGTGTGNEKLFF. Full variable domain (rest looked up from reference TRBV28 and TRBJ1-4): DVKVTQSSRYLVKRTGEKVFLECVQDMDHENMFWYRQDPGLGLRLIYFSYDVKMKEKGDIPEGYSVSREKKERFSLILESASTNQTSMYLCASSGTGTGNEKLFFGSGTQLSVL.

This sequence joins TRBV7-6 and TRBJ2-2; no firm D call. CDR3 length: 16 residues. The V end was cut by 5 bases, the J end by 6 bases, with 19 bases between. Germline lookup yields CDR1 SGHVS and CDR2 FNYEAQ. This CDR3 is CASSRANPTMAGELFF. The CDR3 region has the DNA TGTGCCAGCAGCCGAGCCAACCCAACCATGGCCGGGGAGCTGTTTTTT.

The chain uses TRBV11-3 and TRBJ2-3, with TRBD1 matching over 7 bases. CDR3 length equals 15 residues. V shed 5 bases and J 2 bases; nucleotides not matched to a gene: 7. From germline, CDR1 is SGHNT and CDR2 YENEEA. CDR3 in amino acids: CASSRRQGATDTQYF. For the CDR3, the DNA is TGTGCCAGCAGCCGAAGACAGGGTGCCACAGATACGCAGTATTTT. Supplemented by reference TRBV11-3 and TRBJ2-3, the full variable domain reads EAGVVQSPRYKIIEKKQPVAFWCNPISGHNTLYWYLQNLGQGPELLIRYENEEAVDDSQLPKDRFSAERLKGVDSTLKIQPAELGDSAVYLCASSRRQGATDTQYFGPGTRLTVL.

The rearrangement links TRBV6-5 to TRBJ2-7, with TRBD1 identical over 9 bases. CDR1 is MNHEY, CDR2 SVGAGI, per germline. The CDR3 loop spans 13 amino acids. V was pared by 10 bases and J by 5 bases, with 9 bases of the junction left unmatched. CDR3 protein: CATSGQGFNEQYF. The CDR3 DNA is TGTGCCACCTCGGGACAGGGATTCAACGAGCAGTACTTC.

The rearrangement uses TRBV28 and TRBJ1-3; D might be TRBD1 (5 bases). Germline V gene sequence: CDR1 MDHEN, CDR2 SYDVKM. V was shortened by 6 bases and J by 0 bases, with 18 bases between the two germline ends. The CDR3 is 17 amino acids. Here the CDR3 reads CASSPGGAAISGNTIYF. The CDR3 coding sequence is TGTGCCAGCAGCCCCGGAGGGGCGGCAATCTCTGGAAACACCATATATTTT. Complete variable domain (other parts from reference TRBV28 and TRBJ1-3): DVKVTQSSRYLVKRTGEKVFLECVQDMDHENMFWYRQDPGLGLRLIYFSYDVKMKEKGDIPEGYSVSREKKERFSLILESASTNQTSMYLCASSPGGAAISGNTIYFGEGSWLTVV.

The chain carries TRBV3-1 (or the pseudogene TRBV3-2) and TRBJ1-1; D is undetermined. CDR3 length equals 14 residues. Per the germline V gene, CDR1 is LGHDT and CDR2 is YNNKEL (reference sequence). Trimming removed 2 bases at V and 5 bases at J, with 12 bases between. This CDR3 is CASSQNIGRTEAFF. The DNA for the CDR3 is TGTGCCAGCAGCCAAAACATCGGGAGGACTGAAGCTTTCTTT.

The CDR3 DNA is TGTGCCAGCAAGAGACTAGCGGGAGATGAGACCCAGTACTTC. Amino acid sequence: CASKRLAGDETQYF. The chain joins TRBV6-5 to TRBJ2-5; 12 bases map to TRBD2. The CDR3 totals 14 residues. Unmatched junction bases numbered 5, after V lost 7 bases and J lost 5 bases. From germline, CDR1 is MNHEY and CDR2 SVGAGI.

This chain connects TRBV27 to TRBJ1-5; 7 bases are shared with TRBD1. The CDR3 consists of 14 residues. CDR1 is MNHEY and CDR2 is SMNVEV in the germline V gene (reference sequence). The J segment lost 7 bases and the V segment lost 5 bases, leaving 8 bases of the junction unmatched. Here the CDR3 reads CASSGGTDNQPQHF. The CDR3 DNA sequence: TGTGCCAGCAGTGGAGGGACAGACAACCAGCCCCAGCATTTT.